These 25 T cell receptor beta chains share one sample of origin, sequenced in a study of T cell responses to AZD1222 COVID-19 vaccine. Assay used: immunoSEQ multiplex PCR; TCRdb lists only in-frame clones, some missing. The sample has more than 85,000 clones, about 89% seen once. Here the sequenced sample was peripheral blood, taken on day 0 of AZD1222 vaccination. All receptors come from an adult in good health.

V gene TRBV6-6 combines with J gene TRBJ2-7; D gene uncertain. Germline loops: CDR1 MNHNY, CDR2 SVGAGI (reference sequence). This CDR3 contains 13 residues. V lost 0 bases to trimming and J lost 7 bases, with 10 bases between them. The CDR3 here is CASSYSTAGEQYF. The CDR3 nucleotides read TGTGCCAGCAGTTACTCCACCGCTGGGGAGCAGTACTTC.

As to this clone: This sample also contains other DNA sequences that code for the same CDR3. The chain recombines TRBV2 with TRBJ2-5; D not certain. The CDR3 is 11 residues long. Trimming took 6 bases from V and 2 from J, leaving 4 bases between them. CDR1 is SNHLY and CDR2 is FYNNEI in the germline V gene. CDR3 DNA sequence: TGTGCCAGCAGCTATCAAGAGACCCAGTACTTC. Amino acids: CASSYQETQYF.

Here the CDR3 reads CSGKEGHSGNTIYF. CDR3 nucleotides: TGCAGCGGAAAAGAGGGCCACTCTGGAAACACCATATATTTT. This chain joins TRBV29-1 and TRBJ1-3; D is unresolved. Germline V gene lookup returns CDR1 SQVTM and CDR2 ANQGSEA. V lost 7 bases, J lost 0 bases, and 13 bases lay in between. CDR3 size: 14 residues.

This chain uses TRBV28 with TRBJ2-3; D possibly corresponds to TRBD1 (6 bases). V was pared by 7 bases and J by 3 bases, with 20 bases between. CDR3 length equals 16 residues. The V gene's germline CDR1 is MDHEN and CDR2 SYDVKM. For the CDR3, the DNA is TGTGCCAGCAACAGACCACGGGGCAGGGGAACAGATACGCAGTATTTT. Amino acid sequence: CASNRPRGRGTDTQYF. Full variable domain (missing parts from reference TRBV28 and TRBJ2-3): DVKVTQSSRYLVKRTGEKVFLECVQDMDHENMFWYRQDPGLGLRLIYFSYDVKMKEKGDIPEGYSVSREKKERFSLILESASTNQTSMYLCASNRPRGRGTDTQYFGPGTRLTVL.

The chain employs TRBV9 and TRBJ2-7; tentative D call: TRBD1 (6 bases). Trimming took off 0 bases at V and 3 bases at J, with 10 bases between the two ends. CDR3 length equals 14 residues. CDR1 and CDR2 (germline): SGDLS, YYNGEE. The CDR3 nucleotides read TGTGCCAGCAGCGTAGGACAGGATATCTACGAGCAGTACTTC. Amino acid sequence: CASSVGQDIYEQYF.

The chain uses TRBV5-1 and TRBJ1-2; tentatively, D is TRBD1 (5 bases). Between the trimmed V and J ends, which lost 2 bases and 6 bases, there was a span of 14 bases. This CDR3 is 14 amino acids long. Germline CDR1 and CDR2: SGHRS and YFSETQ. CDR3 in amino acids: CASSFIGVEDGYTF. DNA of the CDR3: TGCGCCAGCAGCTTTATAGGGGTTGAAGATGGCTACACCTTC. Variable domain in full (rest from reference TRBV5-1 and TRBJ1-2): KAGVTQTPRYLIKTRGQQVTLSCSPISGHRSVSWYQQTPGQGLQFLFEYFSETQRNKGNFPGRFSGRQFSNSRSEMNVSTLELGDSALYLCASSFIGVEDGYTFGSGTRLTVV.

This sequence joins TRBV24-1 and TRBJ2-2; 7 nucleotides agree with TRBD2. V shed 3 bases, J shed 3 bases, and the junction held 9 bases outside the gene matches. Germline V gene lookup returns CDR1 KGHDR and CDR2 SFDVKD. This CDR3 has 17 residues. The CDR3 DNA reads as TGTGCCACCAGTGATCGATATCGCGGGAGCGACACCGGGGAGCTGTTTTTT. This translates into CATSDRYRGSDTGELFF.

This chain uses TRBV12-3 or TRBV12-4 with TRBJ1-5, with D hard to call. The CDR3 is made up of 12 amino acids. Trimming pared 6 bases from V and 10 bases from J, leaving 13 bases between. The CDR3 protein is CASSPTILPQHF. The CDR3 nucleotides are TGTGCCAGCAGCCCTACTATATTACCCCAGCATTTT.

V usage is TRBV12-3 or TRBV12-4 and J usage is TRBJ1-2; D gene uncertain. The CDR3 extends over 13 amino acids. The V end was cut by 3 bases, the J end by 0 bases, with 5 bases between. CDR3 loop: CASSLGPNYGYTF. DNA for the CDR3: TGTGCCAGCAGTTTGGGCCCTAACTATGGCTACACCTTC.

The V gene is TRBV5-4, the J gene TRBJ1-5; D gene ambiguous. This CDR3 has 15 residues. Germline CDR1 reads SGHNT; CDR2 reads YYREEE (reference sequence). Trimming left V 4 bases short and J 4 bases short, with 15 bases between. The CDR3 reads CASSLGPGGNQPQHF. The DNA of the CDR3 is TGTGCCAGCAGCCTTGGCCCAGGCGGAAATCAGCCCCAGCATTTT.

This chain connects TRBV27 to TRBJ1-1; D uncertain. Germline V CDR1 and CDR2: MNHEY, SMNVEV (reference sequence). V was cut by 0 bases and J by 4 bases, with 9 bases left in between. The CDR3 sequence is 14 residues long. CDR3 region: CASSLSLRVTEAFF. The CDR3 nucleotides are TGTGCCAGCAGTTTATCGTTACGGGTCACTGAAGCTTTCTTT.

This sequence joins TRBV15 and TRBJ2-3; 7 nucleotides agree with TRBD2. CDR3 length: 16 residues. V dropped 4 bases and J dropped 2; count of bases not matched to a gene: 9. The germline V gene encodes CDR1 LNHNV and CDR2 YYDKDF (reference sequence). This CDR3 is CATSIYSGGNTDTQYF. The DNA for the CDR3 is TGTGCCACCAGCATTTATTCCGGGGGGAACACAGATACGCAGTATTTT.

This chain uses TRBV19 with TRBJ1-6, with D maybe TRBD1 (5 bases). CDR1 and CDR2 from the germline V gene are LNHDA and SQIVND (reference sequence). CDR3 size: 19 residues. Trimming took off 5 bases at V and 0 bases at J, with 20 bases between the two ends. CDR3 coding DNA: TGTGCCAGTAGTTCACGGCCCACAGGACCGAGCTCCTATAATTCACCCCTCCACTTT. Protein sequence: CASSSRPTGPSSYNSPLHF.

V and J are TRBV6-5 and TRBJ1-1; D remains ambiguous. Germline CDR1 reads MNHEY; CDR2 reads SVGAGI. Trimming shortened V by 0 bases and J by 7 bases, and 12 bases separated the two germline ends. The CDR3 consists of 14 residues. The CDR3 region has the DNA TGTGCCAGCAGTTACTCCAGAGGAGGTGGTGAAGCTTTCTTT. It is translated as CASSYSRGGGEAFF.

The chain combines TRBV4-1 with TRBJ1-2, with D unclear. This CDR3 region has 18 residues. V lost 0 bases and J lost 5, with 22 bases in between. Germline CDR1 reads MGHRA; CDR2 reads YSYEKL. CDR3 in DNA: TGCGCCAGCAGCCAAGACCGAATCGATTCGGGCCAGAAATATGGCTACACCTTC. Protein: CASSQDRIDSGQKYGYTF.

Only one count was recorded for this clone. V gene TRBV13 combines with J gene TRBJ1-1; D gene uncertain. Trimming took off 5 bases at V and 1 base at J, with 11 bases between the two ends. CDR3 length: 14 amino acids. In germline, CDR1 is PRHDT, CDR2 FYEKMQ (reference sequence). CDR3 residues: CASSPPEGNTEAFF. DNA of the CDR3: TGTGCCAGCAGCCCCCCCGAGGGGAACACTGAAGCTTTCTTT.

The rearrangement uses TRBV10-3 and TRBJ1-1; 8 bases line up with TRBD1. Germline V gene sequence: CDR1 ENHRY, CDR2 SYGVKD. V gave up 6 bases and J gave up 1 base; unmatched junction bases: 10. The CDR3 length is 16 residues. CDR3: CAIRAEIGQGNTEAFF. In nucleotides, the CDR3 is TGTGCCATCAGAGCAGAAATCGGACAGGGGAACACTGAAGCTTTCTTT.

V is TRBV19 and J is TRBJ2-7; D possibly corresponds to TRBD2 (5 bases). This CDR3 is 14 amino acids long. The germline gives CDR1 LNHDA, CDR2 SQIVND (reference sequence). Trimming left V 0 bases short and J 3 bases short, with 9 bases between. DNA of the CDR3: TGTGCCAGTAGTATAGATCACCGGGGCTACGAGCAGTACTTC. Its protein is CASSIDHRGYEQYF.

This clone was detected only once. CDR3 in DNA: TGTGCCAGCAGTATGGACGAAAACTATGGCTACACCTTC. It is translated as CASSMDENYGYTF. The V gene is TRBV6-5, the J gene TRBJ1-2; D gene unclear. Trimming took 5 bases from V and 2 from J, leaving 9 bases between them. The CDR3 runs to 13 residues. Germline CDR1 is MNHEY and CDR2 is SVGAGI.

V is TRBV5-1 and J is TRBJ2-1; 8 bases align to TRBD1. The CDR3 sequence is 17 residues long. The V gene end was trimmed by 3 bases and the J gene end by 0 bases; junction bases not matched to a gene: 8. CDR1 is SGHRS and CDR2 is YFSETQ in the germline V gene. For the CDR3, the DNA is TGCGCCAGCAGCTCCGGACAGGGCTTGAGCTCCTACAATGAGCAGTTCTTC. It translates to CASSSGQGLSSYNEQFF.

As DNA, the CDR3 is TGCGCCAGCAGTCAAGCCGGAGTCTCCGAGGGCTATAATTCACCCCTCCACTTT. Its translation: CASSQAGVSEGYNSPLHF. J is TRBJ1-6 and V is TRBV23-1, with no clear D. TRBV23-1 is identified as an open reading frame with a role that is uncertain. The CDR3 is 18 amino acids. Trimming took 2 bases from V and 3 from J, leaving 17 bases between them.

The genes are TRBV3-1 (or the pseudogene TRBV3-2) and TRBJ2-2; 8 bases fit TRBD1. CDR1 and CDR2 (germline): LGHDT, YNNKEL (reference sequence). After removal of 6 bases from V and 6 bases from J, the junction contained 9 bases not matched to a gene. CDR3 length equals 15 residues. CDR3 in DNA: TGTGCCAGCAGTCACCGGGACAGGCAGGCCGGGGAGCTGTTTTTT. Its translation is CASSHRDRQAGELFF.

The chain couples TRBV10-3 to TRBJ1-6; D is uncertain. V dropped 5 bases and J dropped 5 bases, with 13 bases sitting between them. CDR3 length: 15 residues. Germline CDR1 is ENHRY and CDR2 is SYGVKD. CDR3 amino acids: CAISSRSLNNSPLHF. The CDR3 DNA reads as TGTGCCATCAGTTCCCGCTCACTTAATAATTCACCCCTCCACTTT.

V usage is TRBV19 and J usage is TRBJ2-1; maybe TRBD2 (5 bases). This CDR3 is 16 amino acids long. Germline assignment: CDR1 LNHDA and CDR2 SQIVND (reference sequence). The V end was cut by 6 bases, the J end by 9 bases, with 24 bases between. CDR3: CASRNSWASSGIEQFF. DNA of the CDR3: TGTGCCAGTAGAAATTCTTGGGCTAGCTCGGGCATTGAGCAGTTCTTC.

The rearrangement joins TRBV7-2 to TRBJ2-2; TRBD1 aligns across 7 bases. CDR1 SGHTA and CDR2 FQGNSA come from the germline V gene. J was trimmed by 6 bases and V by 6 bases; bases with no gene match: 7. CDR3 size: 14 residues. In DNA, the CDR3 is TGTGCCAGCAGGAAGACAGGGTTCGCCGGGGAGCTGTTTTTT. Residues: CASRKTGFAGELFF.